Here is one TCR beta chain with its context. Its cognate antigen is unknown. Trimming took off 6 bases at V and 5 bases at J, with 20 bases between the two ends. Germline CDR1 reads SGHRS; CDR2 reads YFSETQ. CDR3 length equals 15 residues. Constant-segment-primed 5'RACE gave TCR alpha and TCR beta cDNA libraries with sample barcodes and UMIs. MiXCR was run by TCRdb on the 5' RACE reads, yielding one entry per CDR3 protein. The repertoire holds 250,000 to 350,000 distinct CDR3 sequences, with around 15% as singletons. This record comes from a study of T-cell memory formation after mild COVID-19. General observations from the study: Day 15 to 85 contracting clones showed balanced CD4/CD8; later expanders leaned CD4+. Whether second-wave clones peaking at day 37 were SARS-CoV-2 specific went unconfirmed.

The clonotype originates from a man aged 18 to 30 who had mild COVID-19 (a few samples of this study predate the infection). Cell type and time point are not known. The chain couples TRBV5-1 to TRBJ1-1, with D perhaps TRBD1 (5 bases). Sample: PBMCs or a T cell subset sorted from them (not recorded which). DNA of the CDR3: TGCGCCAGCACCAGGGCAGCGGACGGGGGGACTGAAGCTTTCTTT. Translated: CASTRAADGGTEAFF.